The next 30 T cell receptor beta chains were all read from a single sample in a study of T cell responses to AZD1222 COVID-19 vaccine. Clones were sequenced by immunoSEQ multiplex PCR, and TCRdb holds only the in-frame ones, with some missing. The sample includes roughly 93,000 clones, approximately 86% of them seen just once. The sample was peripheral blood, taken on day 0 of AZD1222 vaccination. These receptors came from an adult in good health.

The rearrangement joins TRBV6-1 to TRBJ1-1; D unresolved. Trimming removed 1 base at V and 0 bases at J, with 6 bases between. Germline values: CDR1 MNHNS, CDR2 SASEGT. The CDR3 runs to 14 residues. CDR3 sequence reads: CASSEVEMNTEAFF. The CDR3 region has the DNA TGTGCCAGCAGTGAAGTTGAGATGAACACTGAAGCTTTCTTT.

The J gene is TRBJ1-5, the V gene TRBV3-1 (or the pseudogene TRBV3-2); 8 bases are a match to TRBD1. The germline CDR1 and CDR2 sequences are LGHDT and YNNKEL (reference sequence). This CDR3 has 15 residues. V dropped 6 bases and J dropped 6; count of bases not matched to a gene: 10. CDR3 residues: CASSGGQGRGQPQHF. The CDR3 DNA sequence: TGTGCCAGCAGTGGAGGACAGGGTCGAGGTCAGCCCCAGCATTTT.

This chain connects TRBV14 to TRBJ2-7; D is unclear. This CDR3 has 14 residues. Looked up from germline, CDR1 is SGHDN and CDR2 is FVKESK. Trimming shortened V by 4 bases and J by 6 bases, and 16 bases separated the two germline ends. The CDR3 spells CASSPLGRTAEQYF. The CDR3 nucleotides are TGTGCCAGCAGCCCCCTCGGGCGGACGGCCGAGCAGTACTTC.

CDR3 nucleotides: TGTGCCTGGAATGGGGGCGTGGGCACTGAAGCTTTCTTT. Protein sequence: CAWNGGVGTEAFF. The chain is built from TRBV30 and TRBJ1-1, with D perhaps TRBD1 (6 bases). Germline V gene lookup returns CDR1 GTSNPN and CDR2 SVGIG (reference sequence). This CDR3 has 13 residues. Trimming pared 4 bases from V and 4 bases from J, leaving 13 bases between.

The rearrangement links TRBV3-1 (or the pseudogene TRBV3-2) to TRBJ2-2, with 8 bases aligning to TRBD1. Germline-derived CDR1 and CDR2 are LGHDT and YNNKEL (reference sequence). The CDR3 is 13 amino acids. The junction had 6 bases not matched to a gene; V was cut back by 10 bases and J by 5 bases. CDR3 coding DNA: TGTGCCATCAGACAGGGGTATACCGGGGAGCTGTTTTTT. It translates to CAIRQGYTGELFF.

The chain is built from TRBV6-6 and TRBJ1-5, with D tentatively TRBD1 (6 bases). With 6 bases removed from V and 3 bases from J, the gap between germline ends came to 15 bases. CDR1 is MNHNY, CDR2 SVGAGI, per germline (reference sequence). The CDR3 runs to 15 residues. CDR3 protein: CASRPAGANNQPQHF. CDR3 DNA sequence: TGTGCCAGCAGACCCGCAGGGGCCAACAATCAGCCCCAGCATTTT.

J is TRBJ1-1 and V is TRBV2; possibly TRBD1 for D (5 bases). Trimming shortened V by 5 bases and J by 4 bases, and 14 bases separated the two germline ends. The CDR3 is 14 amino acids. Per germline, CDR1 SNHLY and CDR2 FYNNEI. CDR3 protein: CASSTTAGSTEAFF. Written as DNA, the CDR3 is TGTGCCAGCAGTACGACGGCAGGGTCCACTGAAGCTTTCTTT.

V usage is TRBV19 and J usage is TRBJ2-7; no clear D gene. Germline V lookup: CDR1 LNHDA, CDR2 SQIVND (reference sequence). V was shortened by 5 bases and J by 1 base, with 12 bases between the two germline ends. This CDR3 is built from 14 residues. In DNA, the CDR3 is TGTGCCAGTAGTCCGGCAGTTCAGTCCTACGAGCAGTACTTC. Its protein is CASSPAVQSYEQYF. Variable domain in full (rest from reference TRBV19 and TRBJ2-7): DGGITQSPKYLFRKEGQNVTLSCEQNLNHDAMYWYRQDPGQGLRLIYYSQIVNDFQKGDIAEGYSVSREKKESFPLTVTSAQKNPTAFYLCASSPAVQSYEQYFGPGTRLTVT.

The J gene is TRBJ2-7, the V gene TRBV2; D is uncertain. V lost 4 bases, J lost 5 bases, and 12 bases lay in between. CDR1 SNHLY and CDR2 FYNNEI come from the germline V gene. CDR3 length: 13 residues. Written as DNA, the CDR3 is TGTGCCAGCAGTGGTCTGGTTTTCGACGAGCAGTACTTC. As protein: CASSGLVFDEQYF.

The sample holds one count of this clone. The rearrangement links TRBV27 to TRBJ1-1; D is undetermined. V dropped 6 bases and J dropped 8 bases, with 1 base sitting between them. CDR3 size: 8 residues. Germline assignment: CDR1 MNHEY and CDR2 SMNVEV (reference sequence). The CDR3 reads CASREAFF. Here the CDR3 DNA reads TGTGCCAGCAGAGAAGCTTTCTTT.

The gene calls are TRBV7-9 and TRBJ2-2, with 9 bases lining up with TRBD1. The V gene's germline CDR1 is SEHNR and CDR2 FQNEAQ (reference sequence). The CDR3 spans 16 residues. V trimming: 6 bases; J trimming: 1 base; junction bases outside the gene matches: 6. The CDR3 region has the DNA TGTGCCAGCAGGGGCCGGGACAGGGAGAACACCGGGGAGCTGTTTTTT. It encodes CASRGRDRENTGELFF.

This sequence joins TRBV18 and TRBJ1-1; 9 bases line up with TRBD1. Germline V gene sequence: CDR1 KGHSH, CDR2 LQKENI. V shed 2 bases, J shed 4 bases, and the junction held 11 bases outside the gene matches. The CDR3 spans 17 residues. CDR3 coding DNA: TGTGCCAGCTCACCAGAGGCCCCGGACAGGGGTAGCACTGAAGCTTTCTTT. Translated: CASSPEAPDRGSTEAFF.

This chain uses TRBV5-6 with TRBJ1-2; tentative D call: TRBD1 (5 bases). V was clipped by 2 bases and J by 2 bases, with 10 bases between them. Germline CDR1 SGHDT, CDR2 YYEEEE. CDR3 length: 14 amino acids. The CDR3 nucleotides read TGTGCCAGCAGCTTCGGGGACTACAACTATGGCTACACCTTC. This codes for CASSFGDYNYGYTF.

The CDR3: CASSLSVGGQHEQFF. CDR3 DNA: TGTGCCAGCAGCTTATCAGTGGGAGGGCAACATGAGCAGTTCTTC. V is TRBV11-3 and J is TRBJ2-1, with 7 bases that match TRBD2. Trimming removed 2 bases from V and 8 bases from J; junction bases left unmatched: 9. The CDR3 runs 15 residues. The V gene's germline CDR1 is SGHNT and CDR2 YENEEA.

CDR3 DNA sequence: TGTGCCAGCAGCCCGTGGAGGGTCCAAGAGACCCAGTACTTC. Residues: CASSPWRVQETQYF. The chain joins TRBV3-1 (or the pseudogene TRBV3-2) to TRBJ2-5; a weak D match, TRBD2 (6 bases). V was clipped by 4 bases and J by 1 base, with 10 bases between them. This CDR3 is 14 amino acids long. Germline V gene lookup returns CDR1 LGHDT and CDR2 YNNKEL (reference sequence).

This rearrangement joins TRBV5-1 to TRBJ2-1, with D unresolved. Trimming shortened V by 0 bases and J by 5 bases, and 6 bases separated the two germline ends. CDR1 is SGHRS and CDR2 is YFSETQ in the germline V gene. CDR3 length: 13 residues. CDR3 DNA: TGCGCCAGCAGCTTGGACACCGACAATGAGCAGTTCTTC. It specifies CASSLDTDNEQFF. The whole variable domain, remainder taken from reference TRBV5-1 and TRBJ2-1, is KAGVTQTPRYLIKTRGQQVTLSCSPISGHRSVSWYQQTPGQGLQFLFEYFSETQRNKGNFPGRFSGRQFSNSRSEMNVSTLELGDSALYLCASSLDTDNEQFFGPGTRLTVL.

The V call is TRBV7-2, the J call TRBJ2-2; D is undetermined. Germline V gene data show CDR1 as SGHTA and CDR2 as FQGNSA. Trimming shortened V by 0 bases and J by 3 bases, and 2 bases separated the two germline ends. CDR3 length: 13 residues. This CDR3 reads CASSLAYTGELFF. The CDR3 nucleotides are TGTGCCAGCAGCTTAGCCTACACCGGGGAGCTGTTTTTT.

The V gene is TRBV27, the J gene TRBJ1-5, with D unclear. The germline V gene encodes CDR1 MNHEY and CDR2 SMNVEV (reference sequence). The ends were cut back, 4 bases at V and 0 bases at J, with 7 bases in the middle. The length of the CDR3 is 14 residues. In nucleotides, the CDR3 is TGTGCCAGCAGTTACAGCGATAGCAATCAGCCCCAGCATTTT. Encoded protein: CASSYSDSNQPQHF.

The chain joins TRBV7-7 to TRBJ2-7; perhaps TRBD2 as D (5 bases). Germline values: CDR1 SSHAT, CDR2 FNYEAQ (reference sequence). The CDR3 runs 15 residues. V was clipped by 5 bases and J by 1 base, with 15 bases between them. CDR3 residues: CASSPSDAGSYEQYF. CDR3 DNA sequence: TGTGCCAGCAGCCCGTCAGACGCGGGTTCCTACGAGCAGTACTTC. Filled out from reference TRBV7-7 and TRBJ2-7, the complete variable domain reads GAGVSQSPRYKVTKRGQDVTLRCDPISSHATLYWYQQALGQGPEFLTYFNYEAQPDKSGLPSDRFSAERPEGSISTLTIQRTEQRDSAMYRCASSPSDAGSYEQYFGPGTRLTVT.

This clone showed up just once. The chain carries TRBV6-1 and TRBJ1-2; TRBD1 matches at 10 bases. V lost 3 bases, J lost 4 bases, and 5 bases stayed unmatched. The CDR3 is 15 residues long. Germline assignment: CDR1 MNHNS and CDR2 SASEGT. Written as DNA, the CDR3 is TGTGCCAGCAGTGAGCCGGGACAGGGGCGCTATGGCTACACCTTC. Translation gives CASSEPGQGRYGYTF.

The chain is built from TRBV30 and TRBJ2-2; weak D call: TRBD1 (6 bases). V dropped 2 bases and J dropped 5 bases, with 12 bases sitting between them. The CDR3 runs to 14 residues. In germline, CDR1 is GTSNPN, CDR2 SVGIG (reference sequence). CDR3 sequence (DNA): TGTGCCTGGAGTAGGACAGTCGAAACCGGGGAGCTGTTTTTT. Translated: CAWSRTVETGELFF.

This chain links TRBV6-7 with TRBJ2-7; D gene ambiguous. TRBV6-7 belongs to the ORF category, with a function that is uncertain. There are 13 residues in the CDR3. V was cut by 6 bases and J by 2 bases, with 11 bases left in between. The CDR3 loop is CASSNRLTYEQYF. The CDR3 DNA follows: TGTGCCAGCAGCAACCGCCTGACCTACGAGCAGTACTTC.

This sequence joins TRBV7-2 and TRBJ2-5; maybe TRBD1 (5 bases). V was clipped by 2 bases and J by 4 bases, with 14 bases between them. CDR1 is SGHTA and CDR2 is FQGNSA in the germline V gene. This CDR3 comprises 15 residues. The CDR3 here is CASSLYLGAGETQYF. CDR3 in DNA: TGTGCCAGCAGCTTATATTTAGGGGCTGGAGAGACCCAGTACTTC.

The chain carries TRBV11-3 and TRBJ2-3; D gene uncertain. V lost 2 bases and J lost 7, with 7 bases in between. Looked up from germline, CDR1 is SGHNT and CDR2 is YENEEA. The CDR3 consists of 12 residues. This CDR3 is CASSLIDNTQYF. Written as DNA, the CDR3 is TGTGCCAGCAGCTTAATTGATAATACGCAGTATTTT.

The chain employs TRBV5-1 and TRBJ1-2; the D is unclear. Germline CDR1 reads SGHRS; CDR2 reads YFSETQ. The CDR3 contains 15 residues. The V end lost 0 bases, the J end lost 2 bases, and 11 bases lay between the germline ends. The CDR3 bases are TGCGCCAGCAGCTTGGGCCCGGACGGGAACTATGGCTACACCTTC. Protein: CASSLGPDGNYGYTF. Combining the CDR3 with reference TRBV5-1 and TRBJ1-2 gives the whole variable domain KAGVTQTPRYLIKTRGQQVTLSCSPISGHRSVSWYQQTPGQGLQFLFEYFSETQRNKGNFPGRFSGRQFSNSRSEMNVSTLELGDSALYLCASSLGPDGNYGYTFGSGTRLTVV.

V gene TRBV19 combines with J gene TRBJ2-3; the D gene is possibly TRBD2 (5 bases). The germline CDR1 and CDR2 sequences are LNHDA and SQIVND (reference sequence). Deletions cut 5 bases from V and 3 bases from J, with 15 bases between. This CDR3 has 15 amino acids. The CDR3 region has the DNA TGTGCCAGTAGTGTCGGGATGGGGTCAACAGATACGCAGTATTTT. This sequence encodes CASSVGMGSTDTQYF.

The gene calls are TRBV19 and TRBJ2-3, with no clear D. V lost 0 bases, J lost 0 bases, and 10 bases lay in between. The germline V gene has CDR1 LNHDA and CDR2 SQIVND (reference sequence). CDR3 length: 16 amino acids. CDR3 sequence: CASSIDAQQSTDTQYF. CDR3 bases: TGTGCCAGTAGTATAGATGCCCAGCAGAGCACAGATACGCAGTATTTT.

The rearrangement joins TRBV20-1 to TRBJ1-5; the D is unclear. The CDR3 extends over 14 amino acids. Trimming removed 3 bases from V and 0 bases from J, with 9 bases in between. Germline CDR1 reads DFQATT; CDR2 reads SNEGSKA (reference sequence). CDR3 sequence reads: CSASSGNSNQPQHF. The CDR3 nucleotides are TGCAGTGCTAGTTCCGGGAATAGCAATCAGCCCCAGCATTTT.

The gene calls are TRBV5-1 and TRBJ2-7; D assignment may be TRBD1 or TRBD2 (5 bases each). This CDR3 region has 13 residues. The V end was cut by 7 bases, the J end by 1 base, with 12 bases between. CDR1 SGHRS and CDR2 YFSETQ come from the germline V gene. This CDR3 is CASRIRESYEQYF. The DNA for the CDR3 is TGCGCCAGCCGCATCAGGGAGTCCTACGAGCAGTACTTC.

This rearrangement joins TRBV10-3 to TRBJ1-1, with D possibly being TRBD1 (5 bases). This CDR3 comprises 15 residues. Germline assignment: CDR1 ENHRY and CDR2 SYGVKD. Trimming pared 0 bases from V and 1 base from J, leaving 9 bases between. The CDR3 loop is CAISESRRGNTEAFF. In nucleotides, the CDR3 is TGTGCCATCAGTGAGTCGAGAAGGGGGAACACTGAAGCTTTCTTT.